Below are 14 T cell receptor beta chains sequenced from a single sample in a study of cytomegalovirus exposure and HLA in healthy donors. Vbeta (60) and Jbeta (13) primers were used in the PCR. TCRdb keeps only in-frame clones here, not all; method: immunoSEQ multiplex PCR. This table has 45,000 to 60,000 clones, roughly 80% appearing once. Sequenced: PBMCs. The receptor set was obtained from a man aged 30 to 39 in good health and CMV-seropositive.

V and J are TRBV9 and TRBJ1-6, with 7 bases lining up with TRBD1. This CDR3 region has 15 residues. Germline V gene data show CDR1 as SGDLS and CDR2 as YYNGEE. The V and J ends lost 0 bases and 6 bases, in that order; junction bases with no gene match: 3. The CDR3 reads CASSVGGQRNSPLHF. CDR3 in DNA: TGTGCCAGCAGCGTAGGGGGACAGCGTAATTCACCCCTCCACTTT.

CDR3 protein: CASTLTITGGGELFF. The CDR3 nucleotides read TGTGCCAGCACCCTTACCATAACCGGAGGCGGGGAGCTGTTTTTT. This sequence joins TRBV6-1 and TRBJ2-2; D perhaps matches TRBD2 (5 bases). CDR1 and CDR2 from the germline V gene are MNHNS and SASEGT. The CDR3 sequence is 15 residues long. V lost 7 bases and J lost 7, with 19 bases in between.

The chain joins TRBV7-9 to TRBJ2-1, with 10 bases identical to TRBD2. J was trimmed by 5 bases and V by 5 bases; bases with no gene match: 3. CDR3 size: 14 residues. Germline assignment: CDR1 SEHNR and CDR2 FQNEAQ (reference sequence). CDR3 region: CASSASGGNNEQFF. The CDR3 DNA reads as TGTGCCAGCAGCGCTAGCGGGGGAAACAATGAGCAGTTCTTC.

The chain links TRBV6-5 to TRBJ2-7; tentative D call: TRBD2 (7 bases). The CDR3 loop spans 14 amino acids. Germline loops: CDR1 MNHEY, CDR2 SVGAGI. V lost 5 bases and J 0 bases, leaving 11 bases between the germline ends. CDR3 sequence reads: CASSEGEGSYEQYF. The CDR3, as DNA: TGTGCCAGCAGTGAGGGGGAGGGCTCCTACGAGCAGTACTTC.

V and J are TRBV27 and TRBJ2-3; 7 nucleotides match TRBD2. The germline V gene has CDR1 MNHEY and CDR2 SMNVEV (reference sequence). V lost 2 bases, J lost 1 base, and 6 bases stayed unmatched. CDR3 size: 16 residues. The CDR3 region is CASSLMVRGGTDTQYF. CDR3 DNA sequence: TGTGCCAGCAGTTTAATGGTACGGGGGGGCACAGATACGCAGTATTTT.

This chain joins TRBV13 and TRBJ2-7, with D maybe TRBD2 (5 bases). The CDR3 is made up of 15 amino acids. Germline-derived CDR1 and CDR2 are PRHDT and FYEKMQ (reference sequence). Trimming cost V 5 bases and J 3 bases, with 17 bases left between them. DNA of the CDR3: TGTGCCAGCAGCAGGAAGGGAGTCCTCGGCTACGAGCAGTACTTC. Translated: CASSRKGVLGYEQYF. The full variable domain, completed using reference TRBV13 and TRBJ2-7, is AAGVIQSPRHLIKEKRETATLKCYPIPRHDTVYWYQQGPGQDPQFLISFYEKMQSDKGSIPDRFSAQQFSDYHSELNMSSLELGDSALYFCASSRKGVLGYEQYFGPGTRLTVT.

CDR3 DNA: TGTGCCACCAAAAGACAGCCTTGGGGGAACACTGAAGCTTTCTTT. Residues: CATKRQPWGNTEAFF. The chain couples TRBV27 to TRBJ1-1, with D possibly matching TRBD1 (5 bases). The V and J ends lost 10 bases and 1 base respectively, with 19 bases between them. The CDR3 has 15 amino acids. Germline V gene data show CDR1 as MNHEY and CDR2 as SMNVEV (reference sequence).

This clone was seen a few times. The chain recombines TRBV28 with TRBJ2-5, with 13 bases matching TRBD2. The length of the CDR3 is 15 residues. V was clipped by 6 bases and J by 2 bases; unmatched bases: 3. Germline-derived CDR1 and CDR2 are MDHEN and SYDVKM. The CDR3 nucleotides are TGTGCCAGCAGCCTGACTAGCGGGGGGCAAGAGACCCAGTACTTC. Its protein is CASSLTSGGQETQYF.

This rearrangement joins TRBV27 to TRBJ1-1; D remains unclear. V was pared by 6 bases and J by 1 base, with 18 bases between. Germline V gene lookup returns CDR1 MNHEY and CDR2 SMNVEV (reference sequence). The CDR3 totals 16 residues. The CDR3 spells CASRDGSLLPNTEAFF. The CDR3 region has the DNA TGTGCCAGCAGAGACGGGTCTTTGTTACCGAACACTGAAGCTTTCTTT.

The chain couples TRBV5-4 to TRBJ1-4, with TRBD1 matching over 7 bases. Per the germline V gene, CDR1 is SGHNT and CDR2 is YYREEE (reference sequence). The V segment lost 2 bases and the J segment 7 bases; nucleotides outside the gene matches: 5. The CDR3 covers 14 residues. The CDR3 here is CASSFGGGFEKLFF. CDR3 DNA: TGTGCCAGCAGCTTCGGAGGGGGCTTTGAAAAACTGTTTTTT.

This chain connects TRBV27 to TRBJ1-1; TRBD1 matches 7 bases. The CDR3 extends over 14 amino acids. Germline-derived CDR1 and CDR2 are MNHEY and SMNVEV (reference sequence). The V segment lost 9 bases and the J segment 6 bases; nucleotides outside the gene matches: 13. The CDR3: CARKPTGRAPEAFF. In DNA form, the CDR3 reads TGTGCCAGAAAACCGACAGGGAGAGCACCTGAAGCTTTCTTT.

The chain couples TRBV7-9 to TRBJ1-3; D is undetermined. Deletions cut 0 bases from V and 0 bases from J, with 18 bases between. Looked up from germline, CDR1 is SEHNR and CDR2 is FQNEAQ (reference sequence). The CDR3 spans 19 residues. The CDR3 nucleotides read TGTGCCAGCAGCTTAGCAGCCGGGCAGCCAGCGGACTCTGGAAACACCATATATTTT. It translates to CASSLAAGQPADSGNTIYF.

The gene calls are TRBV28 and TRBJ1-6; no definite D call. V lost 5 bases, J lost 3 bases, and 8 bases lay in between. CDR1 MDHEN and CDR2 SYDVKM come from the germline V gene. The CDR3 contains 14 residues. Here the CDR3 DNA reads TGTGCCAGCAGTGCACAGAGCTATAATTCACCCCTCCACTTT. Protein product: CASSAQSYNSPLHF.

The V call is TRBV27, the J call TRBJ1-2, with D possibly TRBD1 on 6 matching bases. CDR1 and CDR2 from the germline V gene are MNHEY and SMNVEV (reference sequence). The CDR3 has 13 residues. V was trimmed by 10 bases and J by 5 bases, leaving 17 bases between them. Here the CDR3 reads CATTAGAAYGYTF. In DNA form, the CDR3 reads TGTGCCACCACCGCGGGGGCGGCGTATGGCTACACCTTC.